This passage covers 5 T cell receptor beta chains from one sample sequenced in a study of shared clonotypes between healthy human individuals. Profiled with immunoSEQ multiplex PCR; TCRdb holds only in-frame clones, not every one. This table holds 2 million to 3 million clones, roughly nine tenths found once. The sample taken for sequencing was naive CD4+ T cells sorted from blood. Specified subset: CD45RA+ positively selected. Receptor source: a man between 18 and 35 years old in good health.

The J gene is TRBJ1-2, the V gene TRBV14; 9 bases are shared with TRBD1. The CDR3 has 15 residues. V was clipped by 4 bases and J by 4 bases; unmatched bases: 7. The germline gives CDR1 SGHDN, CDR2 FVKESK. In DNA, the CDR3 is TGTGCCAGCAGCCCGTCCGGGACAGGGATCTATGGCTACACCTTC. Translation: CASSPSGTGIYGYTF.

A remark on this clone: At the DNA level, this CDR3 is encoded by other sequences in the same sample as well. The chain carries TRBV18 and TRBJ2-2, with D unclear. Trimming pared 1 base from V and 5 bases from J, leaving 8 bases between. Looked up from germline, CDR1 is KGHSH and CDR2 is LQKENI. This CDR3 spans 14 amino acids. As DNA, the CDR3 is TGTGCCAGCTCACCACAACAGACTACCGGGGAGCTGTTTTTT. This sequence encodes CASSPQQTTGELFF.

The V and J genes are TRBV6-1 and TRBJ2-1; D is undetermined. Trimming left V 7 bases short and J 7 bases short, with 17 bases between. Germline V gene data show CDR1 as MNHNS and CDR2 as SASEGT. This CDR3 contains 14 residues. CDR3 coding DNA: TGTGCCAGCAAGTTAGGACCCGGGTTTAATGAGCAGTTCTTC. It yields the protein CASKLGPGFNEQFF.

Here the CDR3 reads CASSLGPKGVTNEKLFF. The CDR3 DNA sequence: TGTGCCAGCAGCTTAGGGCCGAAGGGGGTTACTAATGAAAAACTGTTTTTT. The chain recombines TRBV11-2 with TRBJ1-4, with D maybe TRBD1 (6 bases). CDR1 is SGHAT and CDR2 is FQNNGV in the germline V gene. The CDR3 runs to 17 residues. The V and J ends lost 1 base and 2 bases respectively, with 14 bases between them.

The chain joins TRBV10-2 to TRBJ2-1; 8 nucleotides match TRBD2. V shed 4 bases and J 6 bases; nucleotides not matched to a gene: 5. Germline V gene data show CDR1 as WSHSY and CDR2 as SAAADI. This CDR3 is 14 amino acids long. The CDR3 nucleotides read TGCGCCAGCAGTGTGCACGGGGGGGTCAATGAGCAGTTCTTC. Translating it yields CASSVHGGVNEQFF.